These 2 T cell receptor beta chains came from one sample sequenced in a study of neurological immune-mediated disorders (dated by TCRdb to between 2017 and 2020). The protocol used for the library was 5' RACE. The sequencer was an Illumina HiSeq 2500. TCRdb handled the public reads itself, with Q25 trimming in fastp and clone calling in MiXCR, and kept productive beta chains. Every CDR3 protein is listed once, alongside the most common genes and DNA of its rows. The sample yields tens of thousands of distinct CDR3 sequences; about a tenth were counted once. The ten largest clones represent 1.8% of the sample. Sequencing input: PBMCs. Receptors were obtained from a man aged 35 to 55 in good health.

This clonotype was counted at least ten times. This chain joins TRBV12-3 or TRBV12-4 and TRBJ2-7, with D perhaps TRBD1 (6 bases). V was trimmed by 5 bases and J by 2 bases, leaving 10 bases between them. This CDR3 is built from 13 residues. In nucleotides, the CDR3 is TGTGCCAGCAGTCCCGGGACAACCTACGAGCAGTACTTC. It encodes CASSPGTTYEQYF.

In this sample, this clonotype turned up many times. This sequence joins TRBV14 and TRBJ2-2; no reliable D call. This CDR3 region has 14 residues. The ends were cut back, 3 bases at V and 4 bases at J, with 9 bases in the middle. Germline CDR1 SGHDN, CDR2 FVKESK. CDR3 protein: CASSQAVGTGELFF. Here the CDR3 DNA reads TGTGCCAGCAGCCAGGCAGTGGGCACCGGGGAGCTGTTTTTT. The full variable domain, with the rest looked up from reference TRBV14 and TRBJ2-2, is EAGVTQFPSHSVIEKGQTVTLRCDPISGHDNLYWYRRVMGKEIKFLLHFVKESKQDESGMPNNRFLAERTGGTYSTLKVQPAELEDSGVYFCASSQAVGTGELFFGEGSRLTVL.